Below are 16 T cell receptor beta chains sequenced from a single sample in a study of beta chain features in type 1 diabetes. Notes on the study in general: The study found moderately but significantly shorter TCRB CDR3s in all four CD4+ subsets of Type 1 diabetes patients.

The whole isolated RNA underwent reverse transcription, so sequencing captured expressed TCRB transcripts. Produced via immunoSEQ multiplex PCR; TCRdb's table is partial and in-frame only. The sample has under 300,000 clones, about a sixth seen once; the top ten hold about 0.092%. The antigens these receptors bind are not known. The sample consisted of naive CD4+ T cells from blood. The receptors originated from a young man with type 1 diabetes.

The genes are TRBV6-1 and TRBJ2-5; 8 bases align to TRBD1. CDR3 length: 14 residues. Germline CDR1 MNHNS, CDR2 SASEGT. V lost 7 bases, J lost 1 base, and 5 bases stayed unmatched. CDR3 sequence: CASTPGTGQETQYF. DNA of the CDR3: TGTGCCAGCACTCCAGGGACAGGCCAAGAGACCCAGTACTTC.

This clone turned up a few times. J is TRBJ2-5 and V is TRBV5-4; a weak D match, TRBD1 (6 bases). Germline CDR1 is SGHNT and CDR2 is YYREEE (reference sequence). V was clipped by 0 bases and J by 5 bases, with 14 bases between them. The CDR3 runs 15 residues. CDR3 protein: CASSLEWQGIETQYF. In DNA form, the CDR3 reads TGTGCCAGCAGCTTGGAATGGCAGGGGATTGAGACCCAGTACTTC.

The chain links TRBV28 to TRBJ1-4; no reliable D call. V was pared by 1 base and J by 14 bases, with 8 bases between. The CDR3 runs 11 residues. CDR1 MDHEN and CDR2 SYDVKM come from the germline V gene. The CDR3 is CASSLSDHLFF. The CDR3 bases are TGTGCCAGCAGTTTATCCGACCACCTGTTTTTT.

This clone occurred once. CDR3: CASSPRTFETQYF. The CDR3 DNA is TGTGCCAGCAGCCCTAGGACTTTTGAGACCCAGTACTTC. The chain combines TRBV7-3 with TRBJ2-5, with a possible D match to TRBD2 (5 bases). This CDR3 has 13 amino acids. V lost 5 bases to trimming and J lost 5 bases, with 12 bases between them. The germline V gene encodes CDR1 SGHTA and CDR2 FQGTGA. The complete variable domain, with remaining parts taken from reference TRBV7-3 and TRBJ2-5, reads GAGVSQTPSNKVTEKGKYVELRCDPISGHTALYWYRQSLGQGPEFLIYFQGTGAADDSGLPNDRFFAVRPEGSVSTLKIQRTERGDSAVYLCASSPRTFETQYFGPGTRLLVL.

The chain carries TRBV2 and TRBJ2-3, with 7 bases fitting TRBD2. Trimming cost V 6 bases and J 1 base; bases outside gene matches: 7. CDR1 and CDR2 (germline): SNHLY, FYNNEI. The CDR3 runs 15 residues. CDR3 DNA sequence: TGTGCCAGCAGCCTACTAGCGTCCGGCACAGATACGCAGTATTTT. Residues: CASSLLASGTDTQYF. Full variable domain (missing parts from reference TRBV2 and TRBJ2-3): EPEVTQTPSHQVTQMGQEVILRCVPISNHLYFYWYRQILGQKVEFLVSFYNNEISEKSEIFDDQFSVERPDGSNFTLKIRSTKLEDSAMYFCASSLLASGTDTQYFGPGTRLTVL.

The chain carries TRBV14 and TRBJ2-5; possible D gene TRBD2, 6 bases. Between the trimmed V and J ends, which lost 1 base and 4 bases, there was a span of 10 bases. This CDR3 region has 14 residues. In germline, CDR1 is SGHDN, CDR2 FVKESK. The CDR3 region has the DNA TGTGCCAGCAGCCAAGTAGGAGGGTCAGAGACCCAGTACTTC. Translation gives CASSQVGGSETQYF.

This clone was seen a handful of times. The chain employs TRBV15 and TRBJ2-3; D not resolved. The germline CDR1 and CDR2 sequences are LNHNV and YYDKDF (reference sequence). V lost 5 bases and J 4 bases, leaving 7 bases between the germline ends. This CDR3 contains 12 residues. The CDR3 spells CATSPGPDTQYF. CDR3 DNA sequence: TGTGCCACCAGCCCCGGACCAGATACGCAGTATTTT.

The chain employs TRBV6-5 and TRBJ2-7; a possible D gene is TRBD2 (5 bases). V shed 6 bases and J shed 5 bases, with 8 bases lying between them. The CDR3 totals 11 residues. Germline CDR1 reads MNHEY; CDR2 reads SVGAGI. The CDR3 coding sequence is TGTGCCAGCAGACGCGGGCACGAGCAGTACTTC. As protein: CASRRGHEQYF.

The rearrangement joins TRBV7-8 to TRBJ2-1, with 8 nucleotides matching TRBD2. The CDR3 is made up of 15 amino acids. V was clipped by 2 bases and J by 1 base; unmatched bases: 1. From germline, CDR1 is SGHVS and CDR2 FQNEAQ. The CDR3: CASSLLAGSYNEQFF. CDR3 nucleotide sequence: TGTGCCAGCAGCTTACTAGCGGGTTCCTACAATGAGCAGTTCTTC.

This clone was seen a few times. The chain employs TRBV10-3 and TRBJ2-3; 16 nucleotides match TRBD2. CDR1 is ENHRY and CDR2 is SYGVKD in the germline V gene. Losses at the gene ends were 4 bases for V and 4 bases for J; bases not matched to a gene: 8. This CDR3 comprises 18 residues. The CDR3: CAISVQGLAGGPADTQYF. CDR3 in DNA: TGTGCCATCAGTGTCCAGGGACTAGCGGGAGGGCCGGCAGATACGCAGTATTTT.

The chain recombines TRBV10-3 with TRBJ1-1, with D unclear. Trimming removed 6 bases at V and 0 bases at J, with 11 bases between. CDR1 is ENHRY, CDR2 SYGVKD, per germline. The CDR3 runs 14 residues. The CDR3 spells CAISGGPLNTEAFF. DNA of the CDR3: TGTGCCATCAGCGGAGGCCCCCTGAACACTGAAGCTTTCTTT.

This clone turned up a few times. The chain employs TRBV6-1 and TRBJ2-1, with 10 bases aligning to TRBD2. CDR1 and CDR2 from the germline V gene are MNHNS and SASEGT. The V segment lost 7 bases and the J segment 9 bases; nucleotides outside the gene matches: 12. The CDR3 consists of 15 residues. In nucleotides, the CDR3 is TGTGCCAGCACGGAGGAAACTAGCGGGACGGGTGAGCAGTTCTTC. Its translation: CASTEETSGTGEQFF.

This clone was found a few times. The chain employs TRBV30 and TRBJ2-5; tentative D call: TRBD2 (5 bases). Germline loops: CDR1 GTSNPN, CDR2 SVGIG (reference sequence). This CDR3 is built from 11 residues. The V and J ends lost 5 bases and 7 bases respectively, with 11 bases between them. CDR3 in amino acids: CAWGVRGTQYF. CDR3 nucleotide sequence: TGTGCCTGGGGAGTACGGGGGACCCAGTACTTC.

The CDR3 nucleotides are TGTGCCAGCAGCCAAAATGCACTGGCCACCTTC. Translated, it gives CASSQNALATF. The gene calls are TRBV4-2 and TRBJ1-2; D not resolved. V shed 2 bases and J shed 13 bases, with 11 bases lying between them. Germline CDR1 is LGHNA and CDR2 is YNFKEQ. The CDR3 loop spans 11 amino acids.

This clone was observed a handful of times. The DNA for the CDR3 is TGCGCCAGCAGCCAAGAATCAGGACCGGTTGGCTACACCTTC. Amino acid sequence: CASSQESGPVGYTF. The V gene is TRBV4-3, the J gene TRBJ1-2; D ambiguous. CDR3 length: 14 amino acids. V shed 0 bases and J shed 7 bases, with 12 bases lying between them. Germline V lookup: CDR1 LGHNA, CDR2 YSLEER.

This chain uses TRBV10-3 with TRBJ1-5; D possibly corresponds to TRBD1 (6 bases). Germline lookup yields CDR1 ENHRY and CDR2 SYGVKD. This CDR3 comprises 14 residues. The V end was cut by 4 bases, the J end by 1 base, with 8 bases between. The CDR3 nucleotides are TGTGCCATCAGTGGGGACAACAGCAATCAGCCCCAGCATTTT. It codes for CAISGDNSNQPQHF.